This T cell receptor (beta chain) emerged from a study of shared clonotypes between healthy human individuals. Study in general: CD4 naive and memory got three plates each, CD8 naive two, CD8 memory one.

Cells designated naive CD8 were CD45RO-negative and were positively selected for CCR7, with terminally differentiated effector memory CD45RA+ cells excluded. Replicate PCRs from sorted subsets contained around 200 ng DNA, which is around 30,000 T cell genomes. As handled by the study authors: Junction-only immunoSEQ data arrived without quality scores, meaning filtering differed. The data were produced by immunoSEQ multiplex PCR, yet TCRdb's version contains in-frame clones alone and is incomplete. V, J and clone size reflect that table, while D and trimming were determined from the DNA. The sample carries over 2 million clones, about 95% recorded once. The CDR3 has 16 amino acids. After removal of 6 bases from V and 4 bases from J, the junction contained 9 bases not matched to a gene. CDR1 and CDR2 from the germline V gene are MDHEN and SYDVKM. A single count supports this clone.

Sample: naive CD8+ T cells sorted from blood. The chain has TRBV28 and TRBJ2-1, with TRBD2 matching 10 bases. This receptor was identified in a man between 18 and 35 years old in good health. CDR3 sequence: CASSSPTTSGYNEQFF. The CDR3 DNA reads TGTGCCAGCAGCTCCCCTACGACTAGCGGGTACAATGAGCAGTTCTTC.